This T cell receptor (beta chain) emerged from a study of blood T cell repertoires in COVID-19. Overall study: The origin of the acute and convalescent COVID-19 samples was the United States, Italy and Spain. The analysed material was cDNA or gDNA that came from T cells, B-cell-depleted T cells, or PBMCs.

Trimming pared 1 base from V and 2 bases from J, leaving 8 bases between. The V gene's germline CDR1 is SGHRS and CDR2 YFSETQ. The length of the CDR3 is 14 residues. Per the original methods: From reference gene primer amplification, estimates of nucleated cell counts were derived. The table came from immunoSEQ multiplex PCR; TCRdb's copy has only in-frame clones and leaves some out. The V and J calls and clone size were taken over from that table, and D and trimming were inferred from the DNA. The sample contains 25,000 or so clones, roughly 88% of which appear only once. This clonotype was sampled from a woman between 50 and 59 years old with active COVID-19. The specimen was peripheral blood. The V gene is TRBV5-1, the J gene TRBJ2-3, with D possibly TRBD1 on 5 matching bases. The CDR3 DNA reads TGCGCCAGCAGCTTGCTGGACAACACAGATACGCAGTATTTT. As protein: CASSLLDNTDTQYF. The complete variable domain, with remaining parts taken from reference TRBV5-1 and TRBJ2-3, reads KAGVTQTPRYLIKTRGQQVTLSCSPISGHRSVSWYQQTPGQGLQFLFEYFSETQRNKGNFPGRFSGRQFSNSRSEMNVSTLELGDSALYLCASSLLDNTDTQYFGPGTRLTVL.